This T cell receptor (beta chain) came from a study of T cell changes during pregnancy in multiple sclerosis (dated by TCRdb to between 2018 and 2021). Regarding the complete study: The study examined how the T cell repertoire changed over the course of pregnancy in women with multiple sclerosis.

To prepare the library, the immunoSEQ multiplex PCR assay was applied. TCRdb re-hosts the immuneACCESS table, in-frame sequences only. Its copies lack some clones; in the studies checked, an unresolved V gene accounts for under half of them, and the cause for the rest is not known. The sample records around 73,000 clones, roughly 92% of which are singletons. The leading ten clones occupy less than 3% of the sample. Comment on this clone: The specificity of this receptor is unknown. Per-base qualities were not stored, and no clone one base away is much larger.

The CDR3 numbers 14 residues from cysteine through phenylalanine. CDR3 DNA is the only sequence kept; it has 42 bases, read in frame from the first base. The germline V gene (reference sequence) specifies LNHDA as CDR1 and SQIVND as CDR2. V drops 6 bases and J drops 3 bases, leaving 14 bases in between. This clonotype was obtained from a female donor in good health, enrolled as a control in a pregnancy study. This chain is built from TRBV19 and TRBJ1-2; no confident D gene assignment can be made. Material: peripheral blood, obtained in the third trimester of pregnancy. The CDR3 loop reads CASSSNHGYYGYTF. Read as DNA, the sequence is TGTGCCAGTAGCTCAAACCATGGCTACTATGGCTACACCTTC.